This T cell receptor (beta chain) was found in a study of cytomegalovirus exposure and HLA in healthy donors. With 60 Vbeta and 13 Jbeta primers, the PCR was carried out. Data came from immunoSEQ multiplex PCR; TCRdb stores just in-frame clones and leaves some out. The table lists some 200,000 clones, 82% of them singletons. The CDR3 consists of 13 residues. Germline CDR1 and CDR2: SNHLY and FYNNEI. The trim removed 7 bases at V and 2 bases at J, leaving 4 bases unmatched. Of note for this clone: Antigen unknown.

Whole-study findings and limits: Confirmation in vitro established that three CMV-associated chains were specific for CMV antigens. In a later analysis, V- and J-gene trimming of beta chains associated with a DCLRE1C missense variant, replicated independently.

The source of this sequence is a boy aged 2 to 10 in good health and CMV-seronegative. The chain carries TRBV2 and TRBJ1-1; 7 bases agree with TRBD1. Sequenced: PBMCs. CDR3 DNA sequence: TGTGCCAGCACACGGGACAGAAACACTGAAGCTTTCTTT. This translates into CASTRDRNTEAFF.